The 14 T cell receptor beta chains listed next were all sequenced from one sample in a study of CD8 T cells in Susac syndrome. Random hexamers were used to reverse transcribe the RNA input (roughly 0.5 to 1 ug). TCRdb itself ran the immunoSEQ multiplex PCR reads through MiXCR, one entry per CDR3 protein. The sample holds about 120,000 distinct CDR3 sequences, about 95% seen once. Sequencing input: CD4+ T cells from PBMCs. These receptors came from a human donor in good health.

V is TRBV6-6 and J is TRBJ2-7; D is possibly TRBD2 (6 bases). CDR1 MNHNY and CDR2 SVGAGI come from the germline V gene (reference sequence). This CDR3 has 13 amino acids. Trimming pared 4 bases from V and 7 bases from J, leaving 14 bases between. CDR3 region: CASSSSREREQYF. CDR3 nucleotide sequence: TGTGCCAGCAGTTCCTCTCGGGAGAGGGAGCAGTACTTC.

The chain has TRBV5-4 and TRBJ2-2; maybe TRBD1 (5 bases). The CDR3 sequence is 16 residues long. V was clipped by 1 base and J by 5 bases, with 15 bases between them. Germline CDR1 and CDR2: SGHNT and YYREEE (reference sequence). CDR3 DNA sequence: TGTGCCAGCAGCTTGTTACAGGCCAAAGGGACCGGGGAGCTGTTTTTT. As protein: CASSLLQAKGTGELFF.

The table lists this clonotype with a count of one. The J gene is TRBJ1-5, the V gene TRBV2; no definite D call. The CDR3 consists of 15 residues. Trimming pared 3 bases from V and 1 base from J, leaving 10 bases between. Germline V CDR1 and CDR2: SNHLY, FYNNEI. Here the CDR3 reads CASSDPALSNQPQHF. The CDR3 DNA sequence: TGTGCCAGCAGTGACCCAGCTTTAAGCAATCAGCCCCAGCATTTT.

CDR3 residues: CSATGLRVDTQYF. CDR3 bases: TGCAGTGCTACAGGACTGAGGGTGGATACGCAGTATTTT. This chain connects TRBV20-1 to TRBJ2-3; tentatively, D is TRBD2 (5 bases). The CDR3 spans 13 residues. Trimming shortened V by 4 bases and J by 6 bases, and 14 bases separated the two germline ends. Looked up from germline, CDR1 is DFQATT and CDR2 is SNEGSKA (reference sequence).

This chain links TRBV7-3 with TRBJ2-1; a weak D match, TRBD2 (5 bases). The germline CDR1 and CDR2 sequences are SGHTA and FQGTGA. The CDR3 spans 14 residues. V was trimmed by 2 bases and J by 7 bases, leaving 12 bases between them. The CDR3: CASSLSGGLNEQFF. CDR3 nucleotides: TGTGCCAGCAGCTTATCCGGCGGGTTGAATGAGCAGTTCTTC.

The rearrangement uses TRBV6-1 and TRBJ1-1, with D hard to call. The CDR3 is 18 amino acids. The V gene's germline CDR1 is MNHNS and CDR2 SASEGT. V lost 3 bases and J lost 1, with 21 bases in between. The CDR3 here is CASSEESQVFVANTEAFF. DNA for the CDR3: TGTGCCAGCAGTGAGGAAAGCCAAGTTTTTGTGGCGAACACTGAAGCTTTCTTT.

The CDR3 DNA is TGTGCCAGCAGCTTTGCGAGGAATCAGCCCCAGCATTTT. It specifies CASSFARNQPQHF. This chain joins TRBV5-6 and TRBJ1-5; D gene unclear. CDR1 SGHDT and CDR2 YYEEEE come from the germline V gene. The V and J ends lost 2 bases and 4 bases respectively, with 7 bases between them. The CDR3 runs to 13 residues.

This sequence joins TRBV27 and TRBJ1-2; 7 bases are shared with TRBD1. The V segment lost 2 bases and the J segment 1 base; nucleotides outside the gene matches: 4. CDR1 and CDR2 from the germline V gene are MNHEY and SMNVEV (reference sequence). The CDR3 is made up of 15 amino acids. DNA for the CDR3: TGTGCCAGCAGTTTACAGGGGGGACTTAACTATGGCTACACCTTC. It yields the protein CASSLQGGLNYGYTF.

This rearrangement joins TRBV6-6 to TRBJ2-2, with no clear D. The CDR3 contains 14 residues. Trimming took 5 bases from V and 3 from J, leaving 10 bases between them. CDR1 and CDR2 from the germline V gene are MNHNY and SVGAGI (reference sequence). The CDR3 region has the DNA TGTGCCAGCAGTCCAGGACCATACACCGGGGAGCTGTTTTTT. Translating gives CASSPGPYTGELFF.

The V and J genes are TRBV7-9 and TRBJ1-1; 11 bases are a match to TRBD1. CDR3 length equals 15 residues. After removal of 5 bases from V and 4 bases from J, the junction contained 6 bases not matched to a gene. CDR1 and CDR2 (germline): SEHNR, FQNEAQ (reference sequence). CDR3 protein: CASSPGQGESTEAFF. In DNA, the CDR3 is TGTGCCAGCAGCCCGGGACAGGGGGAGAGCACTGAAGCTTTCTTT. The full variable domain, completed using reference TRBV7-9 and TRBJ1-1, is DTGVSQNPRHKITKRGQNVTFRCDPISEHNRLYWYRQTLGQGPEFLTYFQNEAQLEKSRLLSDRFSAERPKGSFSTLEIQRTEQGDSAMYLCASSPGQGESTEAFFGQGTRLTVV.

The chain combines TRBV28 with TRBJ1-2, with a tentative D call TRBD1 (6 bases). V gave up 7 bases and J gave up 2 bases, with 17 bases separating them. This CDR3 is built from 15 residues. Germline lookup yields CDR1 MDHEN and CDR2 SYDVKM. The CDR3 loop reads CASTSWGLVNYGYTF. CDR3 DNA sequence: TGTGCCAGCACCAGCTGGGGGCTCGTGAACTATGGCTACACCTTC.

The rearrangement uses TRBV3-1 and TRBJ1-4, with D maybe TRBD1 (6 bases). The CDR3 extends over 14 amino acids. Germline-derived CDR1 and CDR2 are LGHDT and YNNKEL (reference sequence). V was trimmed by 6 bases and J by 8 bases, leaving 16 bases between them. The CDR3 DNA is TGTGCCAGCAGTCCGGGACACTGGAGAGAAAAACTGTTTTTT. Its protein product is CASSPGHWREKLFF.

The rearrangement uses TRBV12-3 or TRBV12-4 and TRBJ1-6, with D unclear. Trimming removed 2 bases from V and 6 bases from J, with 11 bases in between. The CDR3 spans 15 residues. The CDR3 DNA reads as TGTGCCAGCAGTTTAAATTCCGGTCCTAATTCACCCCTCCACTTT. Protein product: CASSLNSGPNSPLHF.

This CDR3 is CASSARQGVGNQPQHF. CDR3 DNA: TGTGCCAGCAGTGCAAGACAGGGGGTCGGCAATCAGCCCCAGCATTTT. The chain joins TRBV27 to TRBJ1-5; TRBD1 matches at 9 bases. The germline gives CDR1 MNHEY, CDR2 SMNVEV (reference sequence). With 5 bases clipped from V and 2 bases from J, the junction kept 7 bases outside the gene matches. There are 16 residues in the CDR3.